The source of this TCR beta chain is a study of shared clonotypes between healthy human individuals. Overall study results and limits: Relative to their counterparts shared across all four donors, non-shared clonotypes exhibited diminished generation probabilities. Clonotype sharing across donors was expected to vary with sequencing depth.

Those who donated were healthy HIV-negative adults, with no recent acute infections or vaccinations reported. CD4+ cells were split into CD45RA+ naive and CD45RA-negative memory subsets. There are 18 residues in the CDR3. The germline V gene encodes CDR1 SGHRS and CDR2 YFSETQ. V was shortened by 4 bases and J by 0 bases, with 23 bases between the two germline ends. The protocol was immunoSEQ multiplex PCR, while the TCRdb copy is restricted to in-frame clones and leaves out a portion. Here the sample spans some 200,000 clones, approximately 92% being singletons. With respect to this clone: Its matching antigen is unknown.

The chain uses TRBV5-1 and TRBJ2-7; D perhaps matches TRBD2 (5 bases). Source material: naive CD4+ T cells sorted from blood. The sample's subset: CD45RA+ positively selected. The receptor was derived from a woman in her 30s in good health. CDR3 sequence (DNA): TGCGCCAGCAGCCCCCGAGGAGGATACGGGGTGAGCTCCTACGAGCAGTACTTC. Protein sequence: CASSPRGGYGVSSYEQYF. The variable domain in full, completed from reference TRBV5-1 and TRBJ2-7, reads KAGVTQTPRYLIKTRGQQVTLSCSPISGHRSVSWYQQTPGQGLQFLFEYFSETQRNKGNFPGRFSGRQFSNSRSEMNVSTLELGDSALYLCASSPRGGYGVSSYEQYFGPGTRLTVT.